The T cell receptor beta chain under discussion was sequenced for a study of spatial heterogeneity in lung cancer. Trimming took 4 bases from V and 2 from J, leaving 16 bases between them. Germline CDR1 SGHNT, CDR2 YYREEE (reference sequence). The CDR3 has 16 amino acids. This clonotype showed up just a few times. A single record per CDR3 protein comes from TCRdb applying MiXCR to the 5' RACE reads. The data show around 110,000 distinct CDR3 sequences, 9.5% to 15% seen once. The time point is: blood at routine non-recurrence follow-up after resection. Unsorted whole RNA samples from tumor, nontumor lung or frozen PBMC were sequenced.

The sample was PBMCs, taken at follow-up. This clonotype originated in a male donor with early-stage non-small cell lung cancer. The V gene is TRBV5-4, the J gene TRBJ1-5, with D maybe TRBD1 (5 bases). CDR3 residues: CASSPKPGPGNQPQHF. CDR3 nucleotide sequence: TGTGCCAGCAGCCCCAAACCGGGACCCGGCAATCAGCCCCAGCATTTT. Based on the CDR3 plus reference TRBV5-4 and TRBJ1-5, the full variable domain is ETGVTQSPTHLIKTRGQQVTLRCSSQSGHNTVSWYQQALGQGPQFIFQYYREEENGRGNFPPRFSGLQFPNYSSELNVNALELDDSALYLCASSPKPGPGNQPQHFGDGTRLSIL.